The following is a TCR beta chain sequence with its context. Its antigen is unidentified. PCR was performed using 60 Vbeta and 13 Jbeta primers. Repertoires were generated with immunoSEQ multiplex PCR, while TCRdb's copy carries only in-frame clones and drops some. This sample has more than 150,000 clones, with roughly 80% found just once. This entry belongs to a study of cytomegalovirus exposure and HLA in healthy donors. Whole-study results and caveats: After further analysis at a later stage, around 17,000 TCR beta sequences were associated with HLA alleles at 0.05 false discovery rate. The study put some 160 TCR beta chains on its list as cytomegalovirus-associated.

Per germline, CDR1 ENHRY and CDR2 SYGVKD. This CDR3 contains 14 residues. The ends were cut back, 0 bases at V and 4 bases at J, with 9 bases in the middle. Those who donated were healthy bone marrow donors. J is TRBJ1-2 and V is TRBV10-3; the D gene is possibly TRBD1 (5 bases). This receptor was identified in a girl under 18 in good health and CMV-seropositive. Material: PBMCs. CDR3 bases: TGTGCCATCAGTGAGTCCCTGGACACCTATGGCTACACCTTC. Translating gives CAISESLDTYGYTF.